The clone carrying this TCR beta chain has more than one count but fewer than ten. Its antigen is undetermined. The CDR3 extends over 15 amino acids. Germline V gives CDR1 SGHVS, CDR2 FQNEAQ. The ends lost 5 bases at V and 7 bases at J; junction bases unmatched: 8. This entry belongs to a study of T-cell memory formation after mild COVID-19. Overall study: TCR clusters showed largely donor specificity. Study-level results: Mainly in CM and EM were contracting CD4+ clones; CD8+ were in EMRA. Clones that contracted from day 15 to 85 had balanced CD4/CD8; later expanders were CD4+ biased. Within pre-infection memory, some responding clones were found, suggesting cross-reactive memory joined.

TCRdb redid the calling of the 5' RACE reads with MiXCR, one entry per CDR3 protein. The sample lists about 320,000 distinct CDR3 sequences; roughly an eighth were seen once. The rearrangement uses TRBV7-8 and TRBJ2-1, with 10 bases identical to TRBD2. This clonotype was sampled from a man between 18 and 35 years old who had mild COVID-19 (a few samples of this study predate the infection). Cell type and time point are not known. The sample was PBMCs or a T cell subset sorted from them (not recorded which). DNA of the CDR3: TGTGCCAGCAGCCTTGGGACTAGCGCGGGGAATGAGCAGTTCTTC. Protein sequence: CASSLGTSAGNEQFF.